This TCR beta chain comes out of a study of cytomegalovirus exposure and HLA in healthy donors. Whole-study results and caveats: TCR beta V- and J-gene trimming was later associated with a missense DCLRE1C variant.

A multiplex PCR was run with 60 Vbeta primers and 13 Jbeta primers. The data were produced by immunoSEQ multiplex PCR, yet TCRdb's version contains in-frame clones alone and is incomplete. The sample has approximately 130,000 clones; the top ten hold roughly 2%. As regards this clone: Its antigen is unidentified.

The sequenced sample consisted of PBMCs. This TCR derives from a woman between 55 and 75 years old in good health and CMV-seronegative.

CDR3 residues: CARSLRRGTRDEQFF. Written as DNA, the CDR3 is TGTGCCAGAAGCTTGAGGCGGGGGACCAGGGATGAGCAGTTCTTC. The chain recombines TRBV5-3 with TRBJ2-1, with 7 bases aligning to TRBD2. TRBV5-3 has ORF status, its function being uncertain. The CDR3 length is 15 residues. With V trimmed by 1 base and J by 8 bases, 9 bases remained unmatched.